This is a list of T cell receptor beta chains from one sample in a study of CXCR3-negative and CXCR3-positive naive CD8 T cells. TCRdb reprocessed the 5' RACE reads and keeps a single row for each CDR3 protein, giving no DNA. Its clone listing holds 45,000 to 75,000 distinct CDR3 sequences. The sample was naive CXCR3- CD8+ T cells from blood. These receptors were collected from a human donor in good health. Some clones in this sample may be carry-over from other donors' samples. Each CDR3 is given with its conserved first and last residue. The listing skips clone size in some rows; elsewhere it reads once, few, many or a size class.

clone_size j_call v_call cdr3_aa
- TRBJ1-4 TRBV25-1 CASSEYEVTNEKLFF
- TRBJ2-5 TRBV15 CATSPGQGWETQYF
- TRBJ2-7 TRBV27 CASSPGGPYEQYF
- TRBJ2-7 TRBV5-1 CASSQAVGTASSYEQYF
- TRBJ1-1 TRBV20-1 CSALRGETEAFF
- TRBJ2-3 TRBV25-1 CASSPPGLAGLDTQYF
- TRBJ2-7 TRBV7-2 CASSLDSGSSYEQYF
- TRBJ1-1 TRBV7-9 CASTPRQGDTEAFF
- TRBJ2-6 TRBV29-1 CSVDGSGANVLTF
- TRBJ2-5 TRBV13 CASSSRRDSWAAETQYF
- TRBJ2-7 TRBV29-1 CSVLFRDSSYEQYF
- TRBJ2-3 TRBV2 CASSEWSVGTDTQYF
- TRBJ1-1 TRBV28 CASSPAGQETNTEAFF
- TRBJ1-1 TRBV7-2 CASSPRLLEGVNTEAFF
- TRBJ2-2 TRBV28 CASSLIRGGAGELFF
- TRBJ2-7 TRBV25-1 CASSALAGGEQYF
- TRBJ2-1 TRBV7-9 CASSLPGAWNEQFF
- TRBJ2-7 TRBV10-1 CASSDGSYEQYF
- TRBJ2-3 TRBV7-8 CASSLERVGYTDTQYF
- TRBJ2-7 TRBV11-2 CASSFGPSGTYEQYF
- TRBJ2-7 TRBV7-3 CASSPVGGSYEQYF
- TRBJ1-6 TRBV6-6 CASSYSGGGEGSPLHF
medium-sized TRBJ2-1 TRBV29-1 CSVTGPQGEQFF
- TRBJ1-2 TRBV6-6 CATRTGMNYGYTF
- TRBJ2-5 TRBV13 CASSLDGTGLETQYF
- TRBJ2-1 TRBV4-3 CASSQGTSAFNEQFF
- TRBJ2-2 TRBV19 CASTRRTGELFF
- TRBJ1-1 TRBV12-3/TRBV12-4 CASSPSREAFF
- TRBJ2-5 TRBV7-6 CASDSLQETQYF
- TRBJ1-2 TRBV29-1 CSVVRTGDYGYTF
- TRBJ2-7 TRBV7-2 CASSLVIFTGTGSYEQYF
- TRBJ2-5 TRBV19 CASSIWGPETQYF
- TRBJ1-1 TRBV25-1 CASSENRGRTEAFF
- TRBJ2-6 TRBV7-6 CASSLYGDVSSGANVLTF
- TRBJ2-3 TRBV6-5 CASSPRGGHSTDTQYF
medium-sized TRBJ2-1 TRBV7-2 CASSYTPIGTTTYNEQFF
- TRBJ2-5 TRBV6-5 CASRGRRQETQYF
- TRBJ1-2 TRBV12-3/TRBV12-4 CASRADSTHGYTF
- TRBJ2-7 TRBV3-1 CASSQGVKKRSYEQYF
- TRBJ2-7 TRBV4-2 CASSQGEGSSYEQYF
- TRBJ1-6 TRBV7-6 CASSPTGRFDSPLHF
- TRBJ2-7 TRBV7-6 CASSLWTETYEQYF
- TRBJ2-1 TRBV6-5 CASSYTGRANEQFF
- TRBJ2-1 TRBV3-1 CASSLRTSGYNEQFF
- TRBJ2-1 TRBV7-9 CASSARDDQYNEQFF
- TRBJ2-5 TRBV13 CASSLRSGEETQYF
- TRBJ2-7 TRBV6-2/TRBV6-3 CASSYSQTYEQYF
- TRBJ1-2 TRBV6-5 CASIDRDNYGYTF